The 5 T cell receptor beta chains listed next were all sequenced from one sample in a study of regulatory T cells in long-lasting Graves disease. Construction of the TCR beta libraries employed iRepertoire HTBI primers in conjunction with Arm-PCR of CDR3 regions. TCRdb independently ran MiXCR on the multiplex PCR reads; one entry per CDR3 protein. The sample has approximately 560,000 distinct CDR3 sequences; about 16% are singletons. Time point here: newly diagnosed GD, antithyroid drugs for less than 3 months. Making the TCR library involved RNA that had been extracted from PBMCs. The same data also contributed to another study, on T cells in Graves' hyperthyroidism and ophthalmopathy.

Sequencing was performed on peripheral blood mononuclear cells (PBMCs), taken at new diagnosis, from a patient treated with antithyroid drugs. The receptor source for this set is a man between 18 and 35 years old with Graves disease.

The chain links TRBV29-1 to TRBJ1-4; 10 nucleotides line up with TRBD1. CDR1 is SQVTM, CDR2 ANQGSEA, per germline. V was clipped by 4 bases and J by 8 bases; unmatched bases: 4. The CDR3 is 13 amino acids. CDR3 nucleotide sequence: TGCAGCGTTGGGGACAGGGGTGGCGAAAAACTGTTTTTT. Its protein product is CSVGDRGGEKLFF.

A note on this clonotype: A junction end diverges from the germline sequence, so it may reflect a read error. The V call is TRBV5-1, the J call TRBJ2-1; the match to TRBD2 covers 8 bases. There are 19 residues in the CDR3. Germline CDR1 reads SGHRS; CDR2 reads YFSETQ. CDR3 sequence: CASSLQPQPSGPSCNEQFF. In DNA, the CDR3 is TGCGCCAGCAGCCTTCAACCCCAACCTAGCGGGCCTTCCTGCAATGAGCAGTTCTTC.

At least ten counts were recorded for this clonotype. CDR3 loop: CSADGKEAYEQYF. The CDR3 DNA sequence: TGCAGTGCAGACGGTAAGGAGGCCTACGAGCAGTACTTC. The chain has TRBV20-1 and TRBJ2-7, with D possibly TRBD2 on 5 matching bases. This CDR3 is 13 amino acids long. Germline CDR1 reads DFQATT; CDR2 reads SNEGSKA (reference sequence). V was cut by 6 bases and J by 2 bases, with 14 bases left in between.

This clonotype was seen repeatedly, ten times or more. The V and J genes are TRBV6-1 and TRBJ2-6, with TRBD1 matching 8 bases. The CDR3 has 18 residues. The germline gives CDR1 MNHNS, CDR2 SASEGT. V shed 9 bases and J 0 bases; nucleotides not matched to a gene: 13. CDR3 sequence reads: CASALLGTGLSGANVLTF. In DNA, the CDR3 is TGTGCCAGTGCTCTTCTAGGGACAGGACTCTCTGGGGCCAACGTCCTGACTTTC.

This clonotype was counted once. One junction end does not reproduce the germline sequence, and a read error may be involved. V and J are TRBV24-1 and TRBJ1-1, with TRBD1 matching over 9 bases. The germline V gene has CDR1 KGHDR and CDR2 SFDVKD. This CDR3 region has 16 residues. The CDR3 region has the DNA TGTCCCACTGTTTTACAGGGGGCACCGATGAACACTGAAGCTTTCTTT. It codes for CPTVLQGAPMNTEAFF.